This T cell receptor beta chain was recorded in a study of blood T cells in healthy people across ages. Next came a second PCR, run for about 6 to 12 cycles, which used a sample-barcoded 5' primer along with a J-beta primer mix. Each cDNA molecule received a tag from a template-switch adaptor that had 12 random nucleotides. One entry per CDR3 protein results from TCRdb running MiXCR on the 5' RACE reads. Here the sample spans roughly 1.9 million distinct CDR3 sequences, around 42% being singletons. The sample providers were healthy Caucasian people from Russia, aged about 6 to 100. Extracted total RNA amounted to at least 5.5 micrograms for each sample. Regarding the study as a whole: Any changes in expanded clonotypes were possibly confounded, as donor CMV status remained unknown.

Germline CDR1 and CDR2: SQVTM and ANQGSEA. CDR3 length: 13 residues. The V end was cut by 4 bases, the J end by 4 bases, with 11 bases between. The table lists this clonotype with a few counts. The antigen is not known. V usage is TRBV29-1 and J usage is TRBJ1-5; D might be TRBD1 (6 bases). The source is a human donor in good health. The material sequenced was blood. The CDR3 bases are TGCAGCGTTGGTGGTACAGGGAATCAGCCCCAGCATTTT. This translates into CSVGGTGNQPQHF. Full variable domain (rest looked up from reference TRBV29-1 and TRBJ1-5): SAVISQKPSRDICQRGTSLTIQCQVDSQVTMMFWYRQQPGQSLTLIATANQGSEATYESGFVIDKFPISRPNLTFSTLTVSNMSPEDSSIYLCSVGGTGNQPQHFGDGTRLSIL.